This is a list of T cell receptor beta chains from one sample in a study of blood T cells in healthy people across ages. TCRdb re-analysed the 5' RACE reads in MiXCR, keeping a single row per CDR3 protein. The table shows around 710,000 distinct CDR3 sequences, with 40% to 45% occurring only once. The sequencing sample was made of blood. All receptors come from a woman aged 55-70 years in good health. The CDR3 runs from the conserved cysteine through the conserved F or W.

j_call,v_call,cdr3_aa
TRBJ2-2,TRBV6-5,CASSYSMSAANTGELFF
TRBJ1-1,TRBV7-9,CASSLWGTEAFF
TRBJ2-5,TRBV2,CASSDRVETQYF
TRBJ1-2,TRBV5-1,CASSYAPGRVEGDGYTF
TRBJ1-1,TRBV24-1,CATSNTRNTEAFF
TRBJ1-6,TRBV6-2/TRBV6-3,CASGQGGRFYNSPLHF
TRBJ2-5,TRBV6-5,CASSLKAGVNGEQYF
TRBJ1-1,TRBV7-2,CASSLTPRGEAFF
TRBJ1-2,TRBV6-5,CASSRTGENGYTF
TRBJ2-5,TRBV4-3,CASSPAGGLQETQYF
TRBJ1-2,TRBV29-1,CSADRFTGYTF
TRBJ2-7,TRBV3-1,CASSQDPGPSYEQYF
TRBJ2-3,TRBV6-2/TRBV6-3,CASSYSSNEVSSSWDTQYF
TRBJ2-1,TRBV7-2,CASSALREQFF